This TCR beta chain was captured in a study of T cell repertoires in cytomegalovirus infection (dated by TCRdb to the late 2010s). About the study as a whole: Alongside well-studied HLA-B-restricted epitopes, the peptide stimulations were aimed at recently identified HLA-C-restricted CMV epitopes, whose presentation resists viral immunomodulation. Because public TCR beta signatures pointed to carriage of CMV infection together with the matching HLA type, the HLA type of each donor mattered for the analysis.

TCRdb shows the sequencer as Illumina HiSeq 1500. TCRdb reprocessed the public reads (quality trimming at Q25 with fastp, clone calling with MiXCR) and kept in-frame beta chains. Identical CDR3 protein sequences are pooled into one entry, listed with their most common genes and DNA. The sample has about 770,000 distinct CDR3 sequences on record, almost 30% of them singletons. The top ten clones comprise around 13% of the sample. At the junction V is shortened by 6 bases and J by 5 bases; bases outside the gene matches: 4. Including cysteine and phenylalanine, the CDR3 has 14 amino acids. Only the CDR3 region is kept as DNA, spanning 42 bases read in frame from base 1. The germline V gene (reference sequence) provides CDR1 SEHNR and CDR2 FQNEAQ. The sample's treatment or condition label, in plain terms: in vitro stimulation with specific CMV peptide epitopes to enrich CMV-specific T cells. This clonotype was seen a handful of times. Its antigen target is currently unknown. Base-call qualities are not available, and no considerably larger clone is one nucleotide away.

What the research found in general, with its limitations: The ex vivo response was dominated by HLA-C-restricted CMV-specific TCR beta clonotypes, which also provided the single most frequent clonotype in two of eight donors. In both this cohort and an independent roughly 400-donor cohort, the cumulative frequency of public TCR beta family members distinguished carriers of CMV infection plus the relevant HLA type.

The sequencing here drew on cultured CD8+ T cells from PBMCs, taken from culture after CMV antigen stimulation. This chain is built from TRBV7-9 and TRBJ2-1, and 10 junctional nucleotides match TRBD2. The TCR was taken from a human donor in good health (CMV status not recorded). Some clones in this sample may be carry-over from other donors' samples. The encoded CDR3 is CASSKTSGDNEQFF. The nucleotide sequence is given as TGTGCCAGCAGTAAAACTAGCGGGGACAATGAGCAGTTCTTC.